These 25 T cell receptor beta chains were all obtained from the same sample, sequenced in a study of blood T cell repertoires in COVID-19. Libraries were prepared by immunoSEQ multiplex PCR; TCRdb keeps only in-frame clonotypes and omits some of them. The sample has roughly 240,000 clones, roughly 83% seen once. The source material was peripheral blood. All receptors derive from a man in his sixties who had recovered from COVID-19.

J is TRBJ2-7 and V is TRBV2; 9 positions agree with TRBD1. The CDR3 is 12 residues long. CDR1 and CDR2 from the germline V gene are SNHLY and FYNNEI. Trimming removed 11 bases from V and 7 bases from J; junction bases left unmatched: 9. The CDR3 region is CAGQQGAREQYF. Here the CDR3 DNA reads TGTGCCGGACAACAGGGGGCGAGGGAGCAGTACTTC.

The chain uses TRBV2 and TRBJ2-7; 13 nucleotides agree with TRBD2. This CDR3 comprises 15 residues. J lost 7 bases, V lost 5 bases, and 8 bases had no gene match. The germline V gene encodes CDR1 SNHLY and CDR2 FYNNEI. In nucleotides, the CDR3 is TGTGCCAGCAGTTTACTAGCGGGAGGGCCGCAAGAGCAGTACTTC. It encodes CASSLLAGGPQEQYF. Supplemented by reference TRBV2 and TRBJ2-7, the full variable domain reads EPEVTQTPSHQVTQMGQEVILRCVPISNHLYFYWYRQILGQKVEFLVSFYNNEISEKSEIFDDQFSVERPDGSNFTLKIRSTKLEDSAMYFCASSLLAGGPQEQYFGPGTRLTVT.

The V call is TRBV20-1, the J call TRBJ2-5, with D possibly being TRBD2 (7 bases). CDR1 DFQATT and CDR2 SNEGSKA come from the germline V gene (reference sequence). The CDR3 extends over 15 amino acids. Trimming cost V 3 bases and J 0 bases, with 14 bases left between them. CDR3 in amino acids: CSASAAGQYQETQYF. CDR3 DNA sequence: TGCAGTGCTAGTGCAGCGGGACAATACCAAGAGACCCAGTACTTC.

This sequence joins TRBV11-2 and TRBJ2-1; 12 bases align to TRBD1. This CDR3 is 15 amino acids long. With 3 bases clipped from V and 6 bases from J, the junction kept 3 bases outside the gene matches. The germline V gene has CDR1 SGHAT and CDR2 FQNNGV. The CDR3 region is CASSFPGQGANEQFF. Here the CDR3 DNA reads TGTGCCAGCAGCTTTCCGGGACAGGGGGCCAATGAGCAGTTCTTC.

This clone was seen only once. The V gene is TRBV5-1, the J gene TRBJ1-5; TRBD1 might be the D (5 bases). Trimming removed 4 bases at V and 7 bases at J, with 18 bases between. The CDR3 is made up of 15 amino acids. Germline V gives CDR1 SGHRS, CDR2 YFSETQ. CDR3 DNA sequence: TGCGCCAGCAGCCCGGGACGGGACTTTGGGCAGCCCCAGCATTTT. Its translation is CASSPGRDFGQPQHF.

The V and J genes are TRBV19 and TRBJ2-1; a possible D gene is TRBD2 (6 bases). The germline V and J ends were trimmed by 2 bases and 8 bases, with 19 bases remaining between them. This CDR3 region has 16 residues. Germline V gene data show CDR1 as LNHDA and CDR2 as SQIVND (reference sequence). Here the CDR3 DNA reads TGTGCCAGTAGTATACTTACTGGTGGGGGACTCGATGAGCAGTTCTTC. Translation gives CASSILTGGGLDEQFF.

This clone appeared once. The chain uses TRBV18 and TRBJ1-6; 10 nucleotides match TRBD1. J gave up 4 bases and V 0 bases, and 0 bases lay outside the gene matches. The CDR3 contains 16 residues. Germline-derived CDR1 and CDR2 are KGHSH and LQKENI. CDR3 region: CASSPPDRGYNSPLHF. The CDR3 DNA follows: TGTGCCAGCTCACCACCGGACAGGGGGTATAATTCACCCCTCCACTTT.

The V and J genes are TRBV3-1 (or the pseudogene TRBV3-2) and TRBJ2-4, with D tentatively TRBD1 (6 bases). The V end lost 0 bases, the J end lost 8 bases, and 17 bases lay between the germline ends. The CDR3 runs to 16 residues. Germline loops: CDR1 LGHDT, CDR2 YNNKEL (reference sequence). Written as DNA, the CDR3 is TGTGCCAGCAGCCAAGATCCGTTAGGGGGAATGGACATTCAGTACTTC. Translated, it gives CASSQDPLGGMDIQYF.

The chain is built from TRBV5-1 and TRBJ2-5; the match to TRBD2 covers 8 bases. Germline V gene data show CDR1 as SGHRS and CDR2 as YFSETQ. V was clipped by 0 bases and J by 0 bases; unmatched bases: 1. The CDR3 consists of 15 residues. The CDR3 region is CASSLVGLDQETQYF. For the CDR3, the DNA is TGCGCCAGCAGCTTGGTGGGACTAGACCAAGAGACCCAGTACTTC. Filled out from reference TRBV5-1 and TRBJ2-5, the complete variable domain reads KAGVTQTPRYLIKTRGQQVTLSCSPISGHRSVSWYQQTPGQGLQFLFEYFSETQRNKGNFPGRFSGRQFSNSRSEMNVSTLELGDSALYLCASSLVGLDQETQYFGPGTRLLVL.

This sequence joins TRBV20-1 and TRBJ2-5; TRBD1 is a possible D gene (5 bases). Germline assignment: CDR1 DFQATT and CDR2 SNEGSKA (reference sequence). Between the trimmed V and J ends, which lost 3 bases and 4 bases, there was a span of 9 bases. This CDR3 is built from 12 residues. CDR3 coding DNA: TGCAGTGCTAGTAACAGGATAGAGACCCAGTACTTC. Its protein product is CSASNRIETQYF.

The chain uses TRBV11-3 and TRBJ2-1, with 9 bases aligning to TRBD2. CDR1 SGHNT and CDR2 YENEEA come from the germline V gene. Germline trimming cut 0 bases from V and 8 bases from J; bases unmatched to any gene: 5. This CDR3 has 15 residues. The CDR3 DNA is TGTGCCAGCAGCTTAGAGGGACTAGCATCCGATGAGCAGTTCTTC. This gives the protein CASSLEGLASDEQFF.

V is TRBV30 and J is TRBJ2-1; D uncertain. The V end lost 1 base, the J end lost 10 bases, and 11 bases lay between the germline ends. This CDR3 is 12 amino acids long. Germline V CDR1 and CDR2: GTSNPN, SVGIG (reference sequence). Here the CDR3 reads CAWSDRGKEQFF. The CDR3 DNA follows: TGTGCCTGGAGTGATCGAGGAAAAGAGCAGTTCTTC.

The rearrangement joins TRBV6-5 to TRBJ1-2; TRBD1 is a possible D gene (5 bases). The V gene lost 5 bases and the J gene lost 0 bases, with 10 bases spanning the gap. This CDR3 comprises 14 residues. CDR1 is MNHEY and CDR2 is SVGAGI in the germline V gene. The CDR3 loop reads CASSRGRANYGYTF. The CDR3, as DNA: TGTGCCAGCAGTCGGGGGAGGGCTAACTATGGCTACACCTTC.

V gene TRBV29-1 combines with J gene TRBJ1-5; 7 bases are shared with TRBD1. The V gene end was trimmed by 4 bases and the J gene end by 2 bases; junction bases not matched to a gene: 5. The CDR3 consists of 14 residues. Germline assignment: CDR1 SQVTM and CDR2 ANQGSEA. CDR3 DNA sequence: TGCAGCGTTGCAGAGGGGACAGGCAATCAGCCCCAGCATTTT. The encoded protein is CSVAEGTGNQPQHF.

The chain links TRBV30 to TRBJ2-5; D ambiguous. Germline CDR1 is GTSNPN and CDR2 is SVGIG (reference sequence). Trimming cost V 1 base and J 5 bases, with 11 bases left between them. The CDR3 has 13 residues. The CDR3 DNA reads TGTGCCTGGAGTGCCCATCCGCGGGAGACCCAGTACTTC. Amino acids: CAWSAHPRETQYF.

The chain has TRBV5-5 and TRBJ1-2; weak D call: TRBD1 (6 bases). This CDR3 has 13 amino acids. Germline CDR1 and CDR2: SGHKS and YYEKEE (reference sequence). V lost 5 bases to trimming and J lost 4 bases, with 12 bases between them. The CDR3 region has the DNA TGTGCCAGCAGTCGCACAGGGACCTATGGCTACACCTTC. This codes for CASSRTGTYGYTF.

The CDR3 nucleotides read TGCAGCGTTGAGGGCAGATATCCCTCCTACGAGCAGTACTTC. Translation: CSVEGRYPSYEQYF. The chain combines TRBV29-1 with TRBJ2-7; no definite D call. Germline CDR1 and CDR2: SQVTM and ANQGSEA. V was trimmed by 3 bases and J by 0 bases, leaving 12 bases between them. The CDR3 is 14 amino acids.

This chain joins TRBV27 and TRBJ2-7; 11 nucleotides align to TRBD1. Germline assignment: CDR1 MNHEY and CDR2 SMNVEV (reference sequence). V was pared by 7 bases and J by 3 bases, with 2 bases of the junction left unmatched. This CDR3 contains 13 residues. CDR3 sequence reads: CASTGTGGYEQYF. As DNA, the CDR3 is TGTGCCAGCACCGGGACAGGGGGCTACGAGCAGTACTTC.

V and J are TRBV2 and TRBJ2-7; 7 bases match TRBD1. The CDR3 runs to 15 residues. Germline values: CDR1 SNHLY, CDR2 FYNNEI. V lost 7 bases and J lost 2; bases outside the gene matches: 11. CDR3 sequence reads: CASTLGGGQTYEQYF. For the CDR3, the DNA is TGTGCCAGCACTCTGGGTGGGGGACAGACCTACGAGCAGTACTTC.

The V call is TRBV19, the J call TRBJ2-7, with TRBD1 identical over 8 bases. CDR1 and CDR2 (germline): LNHDA, SQIVND (reference sequence). This CDR3 contains 17 residues. Unmatched junction bases numbered 15, after V lost 5 bases and J lost 3 bases. CDR3 in amino acids: CASSASIPPGQDYEQYF. CDR3 in DNA: TGTGCCAGTAGTGCAAGCATCCCACCGGGACAGGACTACGAGCAGTACTTC.

CDR3 coding DNA: TGTGCCAGCACCGAGTCGCCGACAGGGAGGTTTGGCTACACCTTC. As protein: CASTESPTGRFGYTF. The chain has TRBV6-5 and TRBJ1-2; TRBD1 aligns across 7 bases. The CDR3 runs to 15 residues. CDR1 MNHEY and CDR2 SVGAGI come from the germline V gene. V was clipped by 7 bases and J by 7 bases; unmatched bases: 15.

The chain is built from TRBV24-1 and TRBJ1-6, with TRBD1 identical over 11 bases. This CDR3 contains 21 residues. Unmatched junction bases numbered 18, after V lost 3 bases and J lost 6 bases. CDR1 and CDR2 from the germline V gene are KGHDR and SFDVKD. The CDR3 here is CATSDRDGTGGTPESNSPLHF. The CDR3 region has the DNA TGTGCCACCAGTGATCGAGACGGGACAGGGGGTACACCAGAGTCTAATTCACCCCTCCACTTT.

V gene TRBV10-3 combines with J gene TRBJ2-3, with TRBD1 identical over 8 bases. The CDR3 is made up of 14 amino acids. Germline V CDR1 and CDR2: ENHRY, SYGVKD. Unmatched junction bases numbered 3, after V lost 6 bases and J lost 1 base. The CDR3 DNA sequence: TGTGCCATCAGACCGGGACAGGGCACAGATACGCAGTATTTT. Translating it yields CAIRPGQGTDTQYF.

The rearrangement uses TRBV11-1 and TRBJ1-1; D possibly corresponds to TRBD1 (5 bases). This CDR3 is built from 12 residues. V lost 5 bases to trimming and J lost 7 bases, with 11 bases between them. Germline V gene sequence: CDR1 SGHAT, CDR2 FQDESV (reference sequence). CDR3 protein: CASSPDSYEAFF. CDR3 DNA: TGTGCCAGCAGCCCAGACAGCTATGAAGCTTTCTTT.

This chain uses TRBV10-3 with TRBJ1-1; D is uncertain. CDR3 length equals 11 residues. V was clipped by 5 bases and J by 7 bases, with 8 bases between them. Germline CDR1 ENHRY, CDR2 SYGVKD. The CDR3 nucleotides read TGTGCCATCAGTCGAGGAGATGAAGCTTTCTTT. Its protein is CAISRGDEAFF.